This T cell receptor (beta chain) was captured in a study of persistence of HIV-infected CD4 T cells. The length of the CDR3 is 12 residues. Trimming took 1 base from V and 8 from J, leaving 6 bases between them. Germline V gene lookup returns CDR1 SGHNT and CDR2 YYREEE (reference sequence). This was the immunoSEQ version 4 assay in survey mode. Assay: immunoSEQ multiplex PCR; the TCRdb copy retains only in-frame clones and omits some. The sample has under 20,000 clones; less than 75% are singletons. Cells were stimulated with overlapping HIV-1 Gag 15-mer peptides. CD4+ T cells upregulating both CD40 ligand and CD69 were sorted as responding cells. Undetectable plasma HIV-1 RNA below 50 copies/mL lasted at least 4 years. As for this clone: Antigen unknown.

The sequence was obtained from an adult woman with HIV who was CMV-seropositive. The sample consisted of CD4+ T cells sorted from PBMCs after approximately 18-hour stimulation, taken from a patient who received antiretroviral therapy. The chain joins TRBV5-4 to TRBJ1-4; D gene unclear. CDR3 nucleotides: TGTGCCAGCAGCTTGATTGGGGAAAAACTGTTTTTT. Its translation is CASSLIGEKLFF.